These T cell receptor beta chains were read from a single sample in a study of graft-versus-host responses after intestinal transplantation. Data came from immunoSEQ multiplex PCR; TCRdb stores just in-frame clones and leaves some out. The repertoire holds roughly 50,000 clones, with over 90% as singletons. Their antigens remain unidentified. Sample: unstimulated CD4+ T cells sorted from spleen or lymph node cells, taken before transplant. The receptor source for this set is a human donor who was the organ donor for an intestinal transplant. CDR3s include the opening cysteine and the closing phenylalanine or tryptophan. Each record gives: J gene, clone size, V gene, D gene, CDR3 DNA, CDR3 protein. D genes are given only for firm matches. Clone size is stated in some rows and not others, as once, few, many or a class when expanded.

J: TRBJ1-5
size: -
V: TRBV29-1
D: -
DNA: TGCAGCGTTGCGGGGGCTAGCAATCAGCCCCAGCATTTT
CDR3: CSVAGASNQPQHF

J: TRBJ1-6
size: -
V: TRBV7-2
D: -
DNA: TGTGCCAGCAGCTTTTCGGGGCATAATTCACCCCTCCACTTT
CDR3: CASSFSGHNSPLHF

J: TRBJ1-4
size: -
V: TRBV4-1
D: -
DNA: TGCGCCAGCAGCCGGAATCCAACTAATGAAAAACTGTTTTTT
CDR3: CASSRNPTNEKLFF

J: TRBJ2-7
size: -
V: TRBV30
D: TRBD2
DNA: TGTGCCTGGAGGACTAGCGGCTCCTACGAGCAGTACTTC
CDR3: CAWRTSGSYEQYF

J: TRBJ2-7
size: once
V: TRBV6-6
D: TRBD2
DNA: TGTACCAGCAGTTACACTAGCGGAAGCTCCTACGAGCAGTACTTC
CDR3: CTSSYTSGSSYEQYF

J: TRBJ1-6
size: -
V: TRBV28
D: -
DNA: TGTGCCAGCACCGGGAGCATGACTTCATCCCTCCACTTT
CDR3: CASTGSMTSSLHF

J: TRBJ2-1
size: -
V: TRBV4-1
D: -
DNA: TGCGCCAGCAGCCGCAGTCGGGACCACGTTTACAATGAGCAGTTCTTC
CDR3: CASSRSRDHVYNEQFF

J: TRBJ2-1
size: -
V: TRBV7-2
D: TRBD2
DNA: TGTGCCAGCAGCTTAAGCGGGAGACTCCGCGATGAGCAGTTCTTC
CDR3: CASSLSGRLRDEQFF

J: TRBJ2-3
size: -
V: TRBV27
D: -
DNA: TGTGCCAGCAGTTTATCGTTTCGACGGTATGATACGCAGTATTTT
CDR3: CASSLSFRRYDTQYF

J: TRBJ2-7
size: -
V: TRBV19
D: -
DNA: TGTGCCAGTAGTACAGGCAGGATAGACTACGAGCAGTACTTC
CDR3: CASSTGRIDYEQYF

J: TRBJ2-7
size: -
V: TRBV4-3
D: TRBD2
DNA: TGCGCCAGCAGCCAAGAGGGGACTAGTCTAGAGGAGCAGTACTTC
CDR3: CASSQEGTSLEEQYF

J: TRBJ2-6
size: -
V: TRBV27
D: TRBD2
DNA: TGTGCCAGCAGTTTATGGATCGGGGGGGGCCCCCCTGGGGCCAACGTCCTGACTTTC
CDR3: CASSLWIGGGPPGANVLTF

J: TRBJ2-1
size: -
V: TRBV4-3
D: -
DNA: TGCGCCAGCAGCCAAGGCCCACGCGATGAGCAGTTCTTC
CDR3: CASSQGPRDEQFF

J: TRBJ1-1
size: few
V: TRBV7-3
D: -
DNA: TGTGCCAGCAGCTTAAGGTCAGGGAACACTGAAGCTTTCTTT
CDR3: CASSLRSGNTEAFF

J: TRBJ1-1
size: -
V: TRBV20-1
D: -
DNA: TGCAGTGCTACTCCCATAACTGAAGCTTTCTTT
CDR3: CSATPITEAFF

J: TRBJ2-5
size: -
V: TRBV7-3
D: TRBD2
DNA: TGTGCCAGCAGCTTAGCGGGACTACTACAAGAGACCCAGTACTTC
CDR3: CASSLAGLLQETQYF

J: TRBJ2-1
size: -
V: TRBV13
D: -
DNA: TGTGCCAGCTCCTCCCAGCGGCGCTCCTACAATGAGCAGTTCTTC
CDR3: CASSSQRRSYNEQFF

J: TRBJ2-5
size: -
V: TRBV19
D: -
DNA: TGTGCCAGTAGTATCGGGGGAGCCGAGGGTCAAGAGACCCAGTACTTC
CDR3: CASSIGGAEGQETQYF

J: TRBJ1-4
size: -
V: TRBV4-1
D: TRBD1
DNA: TGCGCCAGCAGCCAAGATCACAGGGGATGGGGGTGGGAAAAACTGTTTTTT
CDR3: CASSQDHRGWGWEKLFF

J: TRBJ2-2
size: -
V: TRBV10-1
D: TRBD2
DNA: TGCGCCAGCTCCGATAGCGGGAGGGAGGGCGGGGAGCTGTTTTTT
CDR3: CASSDSGREGGELFF

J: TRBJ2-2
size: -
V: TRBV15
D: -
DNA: TGTGCCACCAGCAGCCTACAGGGTTCCGGGGAGCTGTTTTTT
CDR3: CATSSLQGSGELFF

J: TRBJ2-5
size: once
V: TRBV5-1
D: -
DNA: TGCGCCAGCAGCTTGGGCTTAGGGAACCAAGAGACCCAGTACTTC
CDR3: CASSLGLGNQETQYF

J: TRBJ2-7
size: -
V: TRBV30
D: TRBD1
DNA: TGTGCCTGCAGACAGGGGCCCTACGAGCAGTACTTC
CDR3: CACRQGPYEQYF

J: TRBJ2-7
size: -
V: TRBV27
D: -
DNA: TGTGCCAGCAGAACTCTCGACTGGCCACTGATTTCCGAGCAGTACTTC
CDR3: CASRTLDWPLISEQYF

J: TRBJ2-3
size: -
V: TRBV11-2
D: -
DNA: TGTGCCAGCAGCCTAGTCGGTTTTCGGGGCACAGATACGCAGTATTTT
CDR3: CASSLVGFRGTDTQYF

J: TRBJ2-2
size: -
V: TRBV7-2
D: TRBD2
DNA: TGTGCCAGCAGCCCCCGGCGGGAGGGCACCGGGGAGCTGTTTTTT
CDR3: CASSPRREGTGELFF

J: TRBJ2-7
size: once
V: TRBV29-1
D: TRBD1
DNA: TGCAGCGTTCGACAGGGGGCCTCCTACGAGCAGTACTTC
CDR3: CSVRQGASYEQYF

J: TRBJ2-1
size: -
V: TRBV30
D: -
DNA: TGTGCCTGGACCGAGCGGTGGTACAATGAGCAGTTCTTC
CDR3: CAWTERWYNEQFF

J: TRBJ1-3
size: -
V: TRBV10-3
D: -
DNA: TGTGCCACCCGTCCGGGGTATAGGGGAAACACCATATATTTT
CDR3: CATRPGYRGNTIYF

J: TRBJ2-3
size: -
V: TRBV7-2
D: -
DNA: TGTGCCAGCAGAAAAACGAGGGGCACAGATACGCAGTATTTT
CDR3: CASRKTRGTDTQYF

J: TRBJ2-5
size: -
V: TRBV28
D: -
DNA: TGTGCCAGCAGAGGAGGGGGTGTAGCAGAGACCCAGTACTTC
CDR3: CASRGGGVAETQYF

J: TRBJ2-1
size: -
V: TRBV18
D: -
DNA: TGTGCCAGCTCACCACCGTCGAGCTCCTACAATGAGCAGTTCTTC
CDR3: CASSPPSSSYNEQFF

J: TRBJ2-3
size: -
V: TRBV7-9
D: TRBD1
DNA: TGTGCCAGCAGCTTAGGGGACAGAGACACAGATACGCAGTATTTT
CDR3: CASSLGDRDTDTQYF

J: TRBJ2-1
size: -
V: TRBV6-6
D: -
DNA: TGTGCCAGCAGCGCTCCCTTGCGGGAAACCAATGAGCAGTTCTTC
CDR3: CASSAPLRETNEQFF

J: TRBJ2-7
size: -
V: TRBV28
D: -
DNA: TGTGCCAGCAGATCTGGGGAACCCTACGAGCAGTACTTC
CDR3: CASRSGEPYEQYF

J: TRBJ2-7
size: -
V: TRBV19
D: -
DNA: TGTGCCAGTAGTGAGTGGACAGCCTCCTACGAGCAGTACTTC
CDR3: CASSEWTASYEQYF

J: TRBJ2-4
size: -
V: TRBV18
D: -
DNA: TGTGCCAGCTCACCACGTGGGGAGGTCAAAAACATTCAGTACTTC
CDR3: CASSPRGEVKNIQYF

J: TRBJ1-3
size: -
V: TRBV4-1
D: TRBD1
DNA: TGCGCCAGCAGCCCAGGACAGGGAAACGGAAACACCATATATTTT
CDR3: CASSPGQGNGNTIYF

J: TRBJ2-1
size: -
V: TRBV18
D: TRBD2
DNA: TGTGCCAGCTCACTAACGGCGGGAGGGCCGAGTGATGAGCAGTTCTTC
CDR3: CASSLTAGGPSDEQFF

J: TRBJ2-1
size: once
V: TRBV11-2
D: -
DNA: TGTGCCAGCAGCTTCCTCTGGCGGCAGGGGAACAATGAGCAGTTCTTC
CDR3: CASSFLWRQGNNEQFF

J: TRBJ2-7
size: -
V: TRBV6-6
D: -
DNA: TGTGCCAGCAGTTACGCTAGGGCCTACGAGCAGTACTTC
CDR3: CASSYARAYEQYF

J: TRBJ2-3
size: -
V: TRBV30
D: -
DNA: TGTGCCTGGAGTAATCCTAGCGGCACAGATACGCAGTATTTT
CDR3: CAWSNPSGTDTQYF